Shown below are 27 T cell receptor beta chains from a single sample sequenced in a study of blood T cell repertoires in COVID-19. Using immunoSEQ multiplex PCR, the repertoire was profiled, and TCRdb retains in-frame clones only, with some absent. The sample records roughly 15,000 clones, roughly 80% being singletons. Sequenced: peripheral blood. The receptor set was obtained from a woman in her 70s with active COVID-19.

This sequence joins TRBV28 and TRBJ1-2; D remains ambiguous. The CDR3 is 12 residues long. Germline V gene data show CDR1 as MDHEN and CDR2 as SYDVKM. The V gene lost 6 bases and the J gene lost 2 bases, with 7 bases spanning the gap. CDR3 bases: TGTGCCAGCAGCCGACTCAACTATGGCTACACCTTC. This translates into CASSRLNYGYTF.

The V call is TRBV29-1, the J call TRBJ2-3; TRBD2 agrees at 13 bases. V shed 0 bases and J 0 bases; nucleotides not matched to a gene: 6. The CDR3 covers 18 residues. The germline V gene encodes CDR1 SQVTM and CDR2 ANQGSEA. Here the CDR3 DNA reads TGCAGCGTTGAAGATCGGGGACTAGCGGGGCCTAGCACAGATACGCAGTATTTT. This translates into CSVEDRGLAGPSTDTQYF.

The chain combines TRBV28 with TRBJ2-2; D might be TRBD1 (5 bases). V was shortened by 7 bases and J by 4 bases, with 13 bases between the two germline ends. Germline values: CDR1 MDHEN, CDR2 SYDVKM. This CDR3 has 14 amino acids. CDR3 amino acids: CASTTGQGTGELFF. CDR3 in DNA: TGTGCCAGCACTACCGGCCAGGGCACCGGGGAGCTGTTTTTT.

The chain recombines TRBV14 with TRBJ2-2; 7 positions match TRBD2. The CDR3 is 15 residues long. With 4 bases clipped from V and 7 bases from J, the junction kept 9 bases outside the gene matches. Germline CDR1 SGHDN, CDR2 FVKESK. The CDR3 DNA sequence: TGTGCCAGCAGCCGGAGGCAGGGACTAATCGGGGAGCTGTTTTTT. It is translated as CASSRRQGLIGELFF.

This clone has more than one count but fewer than ten. This chain connects TRBV28 to TRBJ2-7; 8 bases match TRBD2. The CDR3 length is 15 residues. V lost 6 bases and J lost 0; bases outside the gene matches: 7. In germline, CDR1 is MDHEN, CDR2 SYDVKM. The CDR3 is CASRPTSGSSYEQYF. The CDR3 bases are TGTGCCAGCAGACCTACTAGCGGTAGCTCCTACGAGCAGTACTTC.

This clone turned up a few times. The V gene is TRBV6-5, the J gene TRBJ2-3; 9 bases are shared with TRBD2. CDR3 length: 16 amino acids. Per germline, CDR1 MNHEY and CDR2 SVGAGI. The junction had 9 bases not matched to a gene; V was cut back by 4 bases and J by 4 bases. CDR3 DNA: TGTGCCAGCAGTTCCATTGCGGGAGGGTGGTCAGATACGCAGTATTTT. Protein product: CASSSIAGGWSDTQYF.

V usage is TRBV6-2 or TRBV6-3 and J usage is TRBJ2-2; D ambiguous. This CDR3 is built from 12 residues. From germline, CDR1 is MNHEY and CDR2 SVGEGT. Trimming stripped 5 bases from V and 5 bases from J, with 6 bases between. CDR3: CASSTGTGELFF. The CDR3 DNA sequence: TGTGCCAGCAGTACCGGGACCGGGGAGCTGTTTTTT.

This chain uses TRBV4-2 with TRBJ1-5; D remains ambiguous. Germline V gene data show CDR1 as LGHNA and CDR2 as YNFKEQ. The CDR3 spans 15 residues. V was cut by 1 base and J by 11 bases, with 18 bases left in between. This CDR3 reads CASSQVGSPERAQHF. The CDR3 DNA follows: TGTGCCAGCAGCCAAGTGGGATCCCCGGAGAGGGCCCAGCATTTT.

This clone has only a few counts. The rearrangement uses TRBV5-5 and TRBJ2-1; no reliable D call. V was pared by 1 base and J by 6 bases, with 8 bases between. The germline CDR1 and CDR2 sequences are SGHKS and YYEKEE (reference sequence). CDR3 length: 13 residues. CDR3 nucleotides: TGTGCCAGCAGCTTGTGGCTAGTCAATGAGCAGTTCTTC. It is translated as CASSLWLVNEQFF.

The chain combines TRBV6-1 with TRBJ2-7; a possible D gene is TRBD1 (6 bases). The CDR3 length is 14 residues. Germline V gene sequence: CDR1 MNHNS, CDR2 SASEGT. Trimming stripped 4 bases from V and 1 base from J, with 11 bases between. Written as DNA, the CDR3 is TGTGCCAGCAGTGTAGCGACAGGTTCCTACGAGCAGTACTTC. Translating it yields CASSVATGSYEQYF.

The chain links TRBV6-6 to TRBJ2-7, with TRBD1 identical over 7 bases. Trimming removed 4 bases from V and 3 bases from J; junction bases left unmatched: 9. The CDR3 extends over 15 amino acids. Germline CDR1 and CDR2: MNHNY and SVGAGI (reference sequence). The CDR3 sequence: CASSSSGTVFYEQYF. CDR3 nucleotide sequence: TGTGCCAGCAGTTCTTCCGGGACAGTTTTCTACGAGCAGTACTTC.

This clone is a singleton in its sample. The rearrangement uses TRBV7-9 and TRBJ2-3; D is possibly TRBD1 (5 bases). Trimming removed 0 bases from V and 6 bases from J, with 10 bases in between. Germline-derived CDR1 and CDR2 are SEHNR and FQNEAQ (reference sequence). This CDR3 region has 14 residues. CDR3 DNA sequence: TGTGCCAGCAGCTTAGCCAGGGTTGGTGATACGCAGTATTTT. Translating it yields CASSLARVGDTQYF.

The V call is TRBV7-9, the J call TRBJ2-4; possible D gene TRBD1, 6 bases. The CDR3 consists of 17 residues. V was shortened by 5 bases and J by 2 bases, with 19 bases between the two germline ends. CDR1 and CDR2 from the germline V gene are SEHNR and FQNEAQ (reference sequence). This chain's CDR3 is CASSPFPKTGTKNIQYF. The CDR3 DNA reads as TGTGCCAGCAGCCCCTTCCCCAAAACAGGGACCAAAAACATTCAGTACTTC.

The chain combines TRBV3-1 (or the pseudogene TRBV3-2) with TRBJ2-6; TRBD1 might be the D (6 bases). CDR1 and CDR2 from the germline V gene are LGHDT and YNNKEL (reference sequence). The CDR3 consists of 16 residues. V was cut by 4 bases and J by 0 bases, with 10 bases left in between. CDR3 residues: CASSRQVSSGANVLTF. CDR3 DNA: TGTGCCAGCAGCCGACAGGTGAGCTCTGGGGCCAACGTCCTGACTTTC.

The chain joins TRBV28 to TRBJ1-1; D gene ambiguous. CDR1 is MDHEN, CDR2 SYDVKM, per germline. Deletions cut 5 bases from V and 0 bases from J, with 13 bases between. This CDR3 region has 15 residues. CDR3: CASSEVWKLNTEAFF. Here the CDR3 DNA reads TGTGCCAGCAGTGAGGTTTGGAAACTGAACACTGAAGCTTTCTTT.

CDR3 in DNA: TGTGCCAGCAGTTTACGTCCTAGCGGTACAGATACGCAGTATTTT. Its translation is CASSLRPSGTDTQYF. The chain recombines TRBV27 with TRBJ2-3, with 7 bases that match TRBD2. Germline CDR1 and CDR2: MNHEY and SMNVEV (reference sequence). With 2 bases clipped from V and 3 bases from J, the junction kept 5 bases outside the gene matches. This CDR3 comprises 15 residues.

The chain carries TRBV15 and TRBJ2-4, with TRBD1 matching 7 bases. The CDR3 loop spans 13 amino acids. In germline, CDR1 is LNHNV, CDR2 YYDKDF (reference sequence). V shed 3 bases and J 7 bases; nucleotides not matched to a gene: 3. The CDR3 DNA sequence: TGTGCCACCAGCAGCCGGGACAGTAACATTCAGTACTTC. It yields the protein CATSSRDSNIQYF. Full variable domain (outside the CDR3, taken from reference TRBV15 and TRBJ2-4): DAMVIQNPRYQVTQFGKPVTLSCSQTLNHNVMYWYQQKSSQAPKLLFHYYDKDFNNEADTPDNFQSRRPNTSFCFLDIRSPGLGDTAMYLCATSSRDSNIQYFGAGTRLSVL.

The chain carries TRBV6-5 and TRBJ1-2, with 7 bases fitting TRBD1. Germline V gene lookup returns CDR1 MNHEY and CDR2 SVGAGI. CDR3 length equals 14 residues. The trim removed 5 bases at V and 4 bases at J, leaving 7 bases unmatched. The CDR3 DNA follows: TGTGCCAGCAGTATCGAGGGGGCCGGCTATGGCTACACCTTC. This encodes CASSIEGAGYGYTF.

V gene TRBV2 combines with J gene TRBJ2-3; 9 nucleotides match TRBD2. J lost 2 bases, V lost 2 bases, and 8 bases had no gene match. The CDR3 is 17 amino acids. CDR1 SNHLY and CDR2 FYNNEI come from the germline V gene. This CDR3 is CASSEFRLAEPTDTQYF. In DNA, the CDR3 is TGTGCCAGCAGTGAATTCCGACTAGCGGAGCCCACAGATACGCAGTATTTT.

This chain connects TRBV4-1 to TRBJ2-1; perhaps TRBD2 as D (6 bases). The CDR3 covers 15 residues. Germline CDR1 is MGHRA and CDR2 is YSYEKL. Trimming took off 0 bases at V and 6 bases at J, with 12 bases between the two ends. The CDR3 spells CASSQEPGSPNEQFF. CDR3 DNA sequence: TGCGCCAGCAGCCAAGAGCCCGGGAGTCCCAATGAGCAGTTCTTC.

J is TRBJ2-7 and V is TRBV4-3; D gene uncertain. CDR3 length: 14 amino acids. CDR1 is LGHNA and CDR2 is YSLEER in the germline V gene. Between the trimmed V and J ends, which lost 0 bases and 4 bases, there was a span of 10 bases. The CDR3 loop reads CASSQDLSGYEQYF. Here the CDR3 DNA reads TGCGCCAGCAGCCAAGACTTGTCCGGTTACGAGCAGTACTTC.

V and J are TRBV7-3 and TRBJ2-2; weak D call: TRBD2 (6 bases). Germline V gives CDR1 SGHTA, CDR2 FQGTGA. The CDR3 is 19 amino acids. V gave up 5 bases and J gave up 4 bases, with 26 bases separating them. The CDR3 nucleotides are TGTGCCAGCAGCCTGTTCGGAGGGCCACTCGTCTTGGGCACCGGGGAGCTGTTTTTT. Encoded protein: CASSLFGGPLVLGTGELFF.

This rearrangement joins TRBV19 to TRBJ1-6, with D maybe TRBD1 (6 bases). V was clipped by 4 bases and J by 5 bases, with 9 bases between them. Germline loops: CDR1 LNHDA, CDR2 SQIVND (reference sequence). The CDR3 contains 14 residues. CDR3 sequence reads: CASSRTADNSPLHF. As DNA, the CDR3 is TGTGCCAGTAGTAGGACAGCGGATAATTCACCCCTCCACTTT. The complete variable domain, with remaining parts taken from reference TRBV19 and TRBJ1-6, reads DGGITQSPKYLFRKEGQNVTLSCEQNLNHDAMYWYRQDPGQGLRLIYYSQIVNDFQKGDIAEGYSVSREKKESFPLTVTSAQKNPTAFYLCASSRTADNSPLHFGNGTRLTVT.

The chain combines TRBV5-4 with TRBJ2-5; TRBD1 might be the D (7 bases). V shed 0 bases and J shed 4 bases, with 10 bases lying between them. Germline CDR1 reads SGHNT; CDR2 reads YYREEE (reference sequence). The CDR3 loop spans 14 amino acids. CDR3 loop: CASSLDRGGETQYF. CDR3 in DNA: TGTGCCAGCAGCTTGGACAGGGGAGGAGAGACCCAGTACTTC.

The rearrangement joins TRBV15 to TRBJ1-2; 9 bases match TRBD1. The V gene end was trimmed by 5 bases and the J gene end by 4 bases; junction bases not matched to a gene: 5. This CDR3 has 14 amino acids. The germline V gene encodes CDR1 LNHNV and CDR2 YYDKDF (reference sequence). Written as DNA, the CDR3 is TGTGCCACCAGCTCCCGGACAGGGGCCTATGGCTACACCTTC. Its protein product is CATSSRTGAYGYTF.

V usage is TRBV29-1 and J usage is TRBJ2-1; 9 nucleotides align to TRBD1. The J segment lost 7 bases and the V segment lost 7 bases, leaving 14 bases of the junction unmatched. The CDR3 is made up of 15 amino acids. The V gene's germline CDR1 is SQVTM and CDR2 ANQGSEA. This chain's CDR3 is CSARRGTGSKNEQFF. CDR3 coding DNA: TGCAGCGCACGCCGAGGGACAGGGTCAAAGAATGAGCAGTTCTTC.

The chain links TRBV19 to TRBJ1-1, with 9 positions matching TRBD1. Germline loops: CDR1 LNHDA, CDR2 SQIVND (reference sequence). Losses at the gene ends were 1 base for V and 4 bases for J; bases not matched to a gene: 4. This CDR3 is 15 amino acids long. The CDR3 nucleotides read TGTGCCAGTAGTATAGGGGGGACAGGGCTCACTGAAGCTTTCTTT. Its translation: CASSIGGTGLTEAFF.